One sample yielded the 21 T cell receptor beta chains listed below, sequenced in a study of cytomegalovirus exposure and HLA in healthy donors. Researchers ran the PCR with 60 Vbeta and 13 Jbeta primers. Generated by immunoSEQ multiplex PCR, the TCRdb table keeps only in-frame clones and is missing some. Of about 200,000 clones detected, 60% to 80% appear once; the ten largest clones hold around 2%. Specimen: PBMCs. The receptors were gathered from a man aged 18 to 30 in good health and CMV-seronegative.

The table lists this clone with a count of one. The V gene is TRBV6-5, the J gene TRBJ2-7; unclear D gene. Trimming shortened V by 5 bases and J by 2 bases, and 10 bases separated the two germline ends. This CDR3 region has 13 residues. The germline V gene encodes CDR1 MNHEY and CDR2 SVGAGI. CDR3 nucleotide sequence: TGTGCCAGCAGTAACGCAGGAACCTACGAGCAGTACTTC. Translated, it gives CASSNAGTYEQYF.

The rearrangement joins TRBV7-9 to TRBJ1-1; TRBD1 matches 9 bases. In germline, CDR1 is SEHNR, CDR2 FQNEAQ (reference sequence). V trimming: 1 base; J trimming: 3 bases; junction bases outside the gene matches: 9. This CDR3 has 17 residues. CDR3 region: CASSLGPGQGGDTEAFF. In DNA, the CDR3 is TGTGCCAGCAGCTTAGGCCCGGGACAGGGAGGGGACACTGAAGCTTTCTTT.

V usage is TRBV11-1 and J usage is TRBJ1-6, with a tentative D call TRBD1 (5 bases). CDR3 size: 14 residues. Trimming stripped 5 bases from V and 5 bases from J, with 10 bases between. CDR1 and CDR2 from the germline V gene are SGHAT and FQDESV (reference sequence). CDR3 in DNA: TGTGCCAGCAGCCGGAAGGGGAATAATTCACCCCTCCACTTT. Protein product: CASSRKGNNSPLHF.

The CDR3 nucleotides read TGTGCCAGCAGTAGAAGGACAGGGGACGATACGCAGTATTTT. Encoded protein: CASSRRTGDDTQYF. The chain joins TRBV28 to TRBJ2-3, with 9 bases matching TRBD1. With V trimmed by 5 bases and J by 6 bases, 6 bases remained unmatched. Germline V gene data show CDR1 as MDHEN and CDR2 as SYDVKM. This CDR3 has 14 residues.

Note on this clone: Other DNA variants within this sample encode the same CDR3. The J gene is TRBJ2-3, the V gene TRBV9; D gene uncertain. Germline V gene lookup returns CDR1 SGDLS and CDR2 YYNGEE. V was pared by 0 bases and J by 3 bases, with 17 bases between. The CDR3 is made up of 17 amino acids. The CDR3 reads CASSVAFSAGFTDTQYF. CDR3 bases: TGTGCCAGCAGCGTAGCCTTTTCGGCAGGCTTTACAGATACGCAGTATTTT.

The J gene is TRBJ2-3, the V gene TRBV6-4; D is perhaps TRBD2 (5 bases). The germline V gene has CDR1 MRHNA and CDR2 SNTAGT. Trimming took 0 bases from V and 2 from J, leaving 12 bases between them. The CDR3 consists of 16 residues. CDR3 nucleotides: TGTGCCAGCAGTGACTCCCCTAGGGAGTCCACAGATACGCAGTATTTT. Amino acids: CASSDSPRESTDTQYF.

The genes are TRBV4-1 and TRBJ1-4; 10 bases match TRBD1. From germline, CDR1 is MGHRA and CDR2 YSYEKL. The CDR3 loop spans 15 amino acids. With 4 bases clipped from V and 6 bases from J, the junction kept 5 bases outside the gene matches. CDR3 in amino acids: CASSPIGTGDEKLFF. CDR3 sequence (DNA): TGCGCCAGCAGCCCCATCGGGACAGGGGATGAAAAACTGTTTTTT.

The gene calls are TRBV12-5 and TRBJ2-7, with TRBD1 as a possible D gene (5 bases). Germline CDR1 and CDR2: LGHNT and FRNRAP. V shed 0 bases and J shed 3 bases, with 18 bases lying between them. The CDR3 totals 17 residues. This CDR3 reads CASGLVLGRAPDYEQYF. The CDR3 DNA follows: TGTGCTAGTGGTTTGGTACTTGGCAGGGCACCGGACTACGAGCAGTACTTC. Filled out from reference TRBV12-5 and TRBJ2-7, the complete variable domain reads DARVTQTPRHKVTEMGQEVTMRCQPILGHNTVFWYRQTMMQGLELLAYFRNRAPLDDSGMPKDRFSAEMPDATLATLKIQPSEPRDSAVYFCASGLVLGRAPDYEQYFGPGTRLTVT.

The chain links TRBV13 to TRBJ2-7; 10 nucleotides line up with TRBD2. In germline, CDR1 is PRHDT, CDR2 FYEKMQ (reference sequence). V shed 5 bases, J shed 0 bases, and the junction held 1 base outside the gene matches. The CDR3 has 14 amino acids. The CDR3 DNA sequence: TGTGCCAGCAGCGCTAGCGGGAGCTCCTACGAGCAGTACTTC. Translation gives CASSASGSSYEQYF.

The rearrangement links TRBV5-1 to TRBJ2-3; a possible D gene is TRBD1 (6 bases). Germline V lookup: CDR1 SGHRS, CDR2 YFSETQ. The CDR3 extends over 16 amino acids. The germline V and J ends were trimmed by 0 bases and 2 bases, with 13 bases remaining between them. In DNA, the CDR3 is TGCGCCAGCAGCTTGGAAGGGGGTTACTCCACAGATACGCAGTATTTT. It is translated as CASSLEGGYSTDTQYF.

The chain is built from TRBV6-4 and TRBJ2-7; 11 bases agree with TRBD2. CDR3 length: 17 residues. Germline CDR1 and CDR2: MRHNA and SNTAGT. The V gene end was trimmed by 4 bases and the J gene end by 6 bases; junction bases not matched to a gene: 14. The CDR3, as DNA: TGTGCCAGCAGTGGACTAGCGGGGCACGCGAAAGCACCCGAGCAGTACTTC. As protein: CASSGLAGHAKAPEQYF.

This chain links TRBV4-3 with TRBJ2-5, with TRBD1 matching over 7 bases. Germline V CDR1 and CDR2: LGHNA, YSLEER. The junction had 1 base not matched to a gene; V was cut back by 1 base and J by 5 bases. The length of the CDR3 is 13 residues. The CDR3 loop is CASSQGTGETQYF. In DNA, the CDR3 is TGCGCCAGCAGCCAAGGGACAGGCGAGACCCAGTACTTC.

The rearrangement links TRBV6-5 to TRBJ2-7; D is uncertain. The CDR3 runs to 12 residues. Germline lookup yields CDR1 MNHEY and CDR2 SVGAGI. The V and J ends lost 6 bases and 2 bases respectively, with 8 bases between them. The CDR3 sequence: CASSPTTYEQYF. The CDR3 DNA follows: TGTGCCAGCAGCCCTACCACCTACGAGCAGTACTTC.

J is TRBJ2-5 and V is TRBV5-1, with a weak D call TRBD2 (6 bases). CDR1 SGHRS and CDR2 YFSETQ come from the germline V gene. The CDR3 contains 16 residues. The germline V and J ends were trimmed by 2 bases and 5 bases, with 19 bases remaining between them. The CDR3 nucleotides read TGCGCCAGCAGCTTCGGACTGACAAGGGCGGGGGAGACCCAGTACTTC. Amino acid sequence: CASSFGLTRAGETQYF. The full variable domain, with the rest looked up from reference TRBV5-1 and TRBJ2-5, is KAGVTQTPRYLIKTRGQQVTLSCSPISGHRSVSWYQQTPGQGLQFLFEYFSETQRNKGNFPGRFSGRQFSNSRSEMNVSTLELGDSALYLCASSFGLTRAGETQYFGPGTRLLVL.

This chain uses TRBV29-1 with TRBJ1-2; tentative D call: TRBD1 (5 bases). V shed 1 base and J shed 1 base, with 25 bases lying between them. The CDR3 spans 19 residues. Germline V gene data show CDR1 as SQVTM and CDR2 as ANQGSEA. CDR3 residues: CSVEVGRGVGGLLNYGYTF. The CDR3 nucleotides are TGCAGCGTTGAAGTTGGGCGGGGGGTTGGGGGGTTGCTTAACTATGGCTACACCTTC.

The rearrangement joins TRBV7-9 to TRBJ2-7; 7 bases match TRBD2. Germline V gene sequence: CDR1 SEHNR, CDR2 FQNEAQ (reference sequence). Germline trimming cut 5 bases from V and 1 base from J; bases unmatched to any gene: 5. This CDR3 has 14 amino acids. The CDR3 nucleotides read TGTGCCAGCAGCGGACTAGTGGTTTCCTACGAGCAGTACTTC. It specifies CASSGLVVSYEQYF.

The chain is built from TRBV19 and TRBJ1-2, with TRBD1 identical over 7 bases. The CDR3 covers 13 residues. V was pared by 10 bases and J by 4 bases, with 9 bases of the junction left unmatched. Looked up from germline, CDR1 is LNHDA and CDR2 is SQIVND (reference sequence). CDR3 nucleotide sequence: TGTGCCACCTCGGACAGGTGGGGCTATGGCTACACCTTC. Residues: CATSDRWGYGYTF.

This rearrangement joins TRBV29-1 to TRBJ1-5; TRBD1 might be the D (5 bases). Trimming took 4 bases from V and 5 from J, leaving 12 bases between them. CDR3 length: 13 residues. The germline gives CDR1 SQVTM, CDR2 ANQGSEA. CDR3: CSVGGRGDQPQHF. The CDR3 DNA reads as TGCAGCGTTGGGGGGAGGGGAGATCAGCCCCAGCATTTT.

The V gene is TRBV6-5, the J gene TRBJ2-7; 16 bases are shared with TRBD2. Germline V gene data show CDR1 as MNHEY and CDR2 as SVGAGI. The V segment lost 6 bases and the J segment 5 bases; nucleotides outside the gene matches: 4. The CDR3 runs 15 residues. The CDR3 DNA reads TGTGCCAGCAGGGGACTAGCGGGGGGGCGACACGAGCAGTACTTC. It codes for CASRGLAGGRHEQYF.

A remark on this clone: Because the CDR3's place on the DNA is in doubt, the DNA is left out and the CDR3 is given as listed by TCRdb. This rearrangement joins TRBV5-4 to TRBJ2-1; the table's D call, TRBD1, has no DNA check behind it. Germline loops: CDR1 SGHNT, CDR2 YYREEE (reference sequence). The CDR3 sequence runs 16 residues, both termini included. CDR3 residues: CASSPRDRDFGNEQFF.

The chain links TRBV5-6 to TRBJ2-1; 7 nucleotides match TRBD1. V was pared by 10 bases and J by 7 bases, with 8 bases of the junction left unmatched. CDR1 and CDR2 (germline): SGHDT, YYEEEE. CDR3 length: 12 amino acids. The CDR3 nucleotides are TGTGCCGGAGCAACAGGGGTAAATGAGCAGTTCTTC. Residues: CAGATGVNEQFF.